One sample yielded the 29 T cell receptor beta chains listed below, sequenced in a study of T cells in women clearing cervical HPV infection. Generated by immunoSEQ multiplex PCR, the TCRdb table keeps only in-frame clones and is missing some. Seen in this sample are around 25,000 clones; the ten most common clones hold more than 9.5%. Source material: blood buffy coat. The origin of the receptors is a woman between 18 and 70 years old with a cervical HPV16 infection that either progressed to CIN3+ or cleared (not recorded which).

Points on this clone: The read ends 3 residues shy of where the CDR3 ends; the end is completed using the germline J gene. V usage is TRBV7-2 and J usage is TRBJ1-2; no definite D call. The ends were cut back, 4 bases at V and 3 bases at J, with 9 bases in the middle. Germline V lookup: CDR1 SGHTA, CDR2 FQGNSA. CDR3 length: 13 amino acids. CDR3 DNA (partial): TGTGCCAGCAGCTCCCTCGTTGACTATGGC. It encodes CASSSLVDYG. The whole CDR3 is CASSSLVDYGYTF. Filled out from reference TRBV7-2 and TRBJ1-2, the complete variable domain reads GAGVSQSPSNKVTEKGKDVELRCDPISGHTALYWYRQSLGQGLEFLIYFQGNSAPDKSGLPSDRFSAERTGGSVSTLTIQRTQQEDSAVYLCASSSLVDYGYTFGSGTRLTVV.

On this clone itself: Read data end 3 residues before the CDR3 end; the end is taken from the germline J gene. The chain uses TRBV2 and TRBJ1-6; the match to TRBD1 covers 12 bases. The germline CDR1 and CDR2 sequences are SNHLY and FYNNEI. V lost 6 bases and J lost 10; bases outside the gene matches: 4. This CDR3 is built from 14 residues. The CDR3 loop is CASRGTGGGSPLHF. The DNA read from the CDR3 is TGTGCCAGCAGGGGGACAGGGGGCGGGTCACCC.

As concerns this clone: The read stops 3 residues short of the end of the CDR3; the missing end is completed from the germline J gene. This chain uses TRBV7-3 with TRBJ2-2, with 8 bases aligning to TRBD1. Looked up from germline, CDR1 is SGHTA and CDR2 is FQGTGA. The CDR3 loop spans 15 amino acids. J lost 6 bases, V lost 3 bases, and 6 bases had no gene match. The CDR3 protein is CASSFTGGSAGELFF. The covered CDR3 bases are TGTGCCAGCAGCTTCACAGGGGGGAGTGCCGGGGAG.

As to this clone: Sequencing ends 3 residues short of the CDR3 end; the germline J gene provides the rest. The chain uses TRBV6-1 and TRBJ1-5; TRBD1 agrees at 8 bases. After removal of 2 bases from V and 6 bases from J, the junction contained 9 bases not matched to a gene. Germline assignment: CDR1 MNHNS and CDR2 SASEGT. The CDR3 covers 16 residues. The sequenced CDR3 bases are TGTGCCAGCAGTGAACAGGCGGGCAGGGGGCGTCAGCCC. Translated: CASSEQAGRGRQP. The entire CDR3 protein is CASSEQAGRGRQPQHF.

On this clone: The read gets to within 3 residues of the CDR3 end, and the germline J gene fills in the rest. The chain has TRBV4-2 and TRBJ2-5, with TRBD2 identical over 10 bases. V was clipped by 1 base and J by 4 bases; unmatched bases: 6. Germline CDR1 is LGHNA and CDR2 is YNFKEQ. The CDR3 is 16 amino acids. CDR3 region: CASSQVTSGNAETQYF. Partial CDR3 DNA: TGTGCCAGCAGCCAAGTAACTAGCGGGAATGCAGAGACC.

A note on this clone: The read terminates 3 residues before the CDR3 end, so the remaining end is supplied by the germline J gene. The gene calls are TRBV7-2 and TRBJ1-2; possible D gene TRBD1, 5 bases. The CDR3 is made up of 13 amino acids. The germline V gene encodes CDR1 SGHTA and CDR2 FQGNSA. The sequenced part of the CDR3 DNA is TGTGCCAGCAGCCCATCGACAGAGACAGGC. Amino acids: CASSPSTETG. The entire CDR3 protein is CASSPSTETGYTF.

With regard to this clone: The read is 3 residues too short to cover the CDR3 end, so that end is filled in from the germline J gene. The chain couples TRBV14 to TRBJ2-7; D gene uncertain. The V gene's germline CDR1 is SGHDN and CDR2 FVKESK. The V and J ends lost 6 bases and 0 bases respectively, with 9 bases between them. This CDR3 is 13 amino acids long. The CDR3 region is CASRKGSSYEQYF. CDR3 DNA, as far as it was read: TGTGCCAGCAGGAAGGGTAGCTCCTACGAG.

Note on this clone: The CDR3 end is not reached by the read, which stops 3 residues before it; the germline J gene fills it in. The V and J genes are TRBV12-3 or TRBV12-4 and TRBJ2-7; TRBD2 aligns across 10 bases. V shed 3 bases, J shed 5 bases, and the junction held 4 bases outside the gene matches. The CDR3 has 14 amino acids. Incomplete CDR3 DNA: TGTGCCAGCAGTTTCAGCGGGGGGGCCCACGAG. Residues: CASSFSGGAHE. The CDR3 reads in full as CASSFSGGAHEQYF.

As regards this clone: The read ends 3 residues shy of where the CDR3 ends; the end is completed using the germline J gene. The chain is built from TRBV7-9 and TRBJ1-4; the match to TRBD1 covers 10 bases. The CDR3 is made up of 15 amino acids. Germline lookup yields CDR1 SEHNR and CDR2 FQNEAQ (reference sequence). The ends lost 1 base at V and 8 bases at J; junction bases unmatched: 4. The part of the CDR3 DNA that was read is TGTGCCAGCAGCTTAGGGGACAGGGGACTGGAAAAA. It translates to CASSLGDRGLEK. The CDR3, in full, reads CASSLGDRGLEKLFF.

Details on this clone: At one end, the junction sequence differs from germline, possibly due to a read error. The covered CDR3 bases are TGTGTCTGGAGTAGGGCAGATACG. Amino acid sequence: CVWSRADT. The whole CDR3 sequence is CVWSRADTQYF. The chain is built from TRBV30 and TRBJ2-3; D not resolved. From the germline J gene comes the end of the CDR3, since the read stops 3 residues before it. Germline CDR1 is GTSNPN and CDR2 is SVGIG (reference sequence). The CDR3 loop spans 11 amino acids.

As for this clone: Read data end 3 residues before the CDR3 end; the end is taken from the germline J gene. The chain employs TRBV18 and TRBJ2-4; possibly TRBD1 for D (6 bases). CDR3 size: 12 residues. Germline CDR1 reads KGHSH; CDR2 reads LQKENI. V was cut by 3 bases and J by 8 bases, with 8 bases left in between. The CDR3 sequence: CASSPRQDIQYF. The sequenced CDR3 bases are TGTGCCAGCTCACCGAGACAGGACATT.

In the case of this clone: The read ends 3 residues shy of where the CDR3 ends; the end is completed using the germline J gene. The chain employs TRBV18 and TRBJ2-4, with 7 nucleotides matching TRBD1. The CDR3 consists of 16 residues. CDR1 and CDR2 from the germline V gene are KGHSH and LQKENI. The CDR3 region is CASSRLDRETNYGQYF. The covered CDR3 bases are TGTGCCAGCTCACGCCTAGACAGGGAAACTAACTATGGT.

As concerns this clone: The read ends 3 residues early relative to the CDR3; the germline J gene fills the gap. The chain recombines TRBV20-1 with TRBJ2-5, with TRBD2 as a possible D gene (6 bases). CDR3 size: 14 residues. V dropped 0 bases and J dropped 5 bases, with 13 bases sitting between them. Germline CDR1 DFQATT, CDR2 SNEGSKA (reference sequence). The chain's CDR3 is CSARDIRGGETQYF. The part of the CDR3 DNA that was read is TGCAGTGCTAGAGATATTAGAGGAGGGGAGACC.

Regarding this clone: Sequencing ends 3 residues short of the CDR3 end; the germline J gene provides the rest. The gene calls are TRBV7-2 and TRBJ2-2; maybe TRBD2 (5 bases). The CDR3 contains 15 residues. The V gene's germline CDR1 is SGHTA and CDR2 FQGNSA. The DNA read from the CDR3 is TGTGCCAGCAGCTTAGGGACGGGGTCGGGTGAAAAG. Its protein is CASSLGTGSGEK. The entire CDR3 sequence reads CASSLGTGSGEKLFF.

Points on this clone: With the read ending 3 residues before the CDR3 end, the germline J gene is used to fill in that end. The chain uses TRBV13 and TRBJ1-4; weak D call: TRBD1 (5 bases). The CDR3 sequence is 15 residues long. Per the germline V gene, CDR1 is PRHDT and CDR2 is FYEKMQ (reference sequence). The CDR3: CASSLVDSGANVLFF. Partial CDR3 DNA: TGTGCCAGCAGCTTAGTTGACTCTGGGGCCAACGTA.

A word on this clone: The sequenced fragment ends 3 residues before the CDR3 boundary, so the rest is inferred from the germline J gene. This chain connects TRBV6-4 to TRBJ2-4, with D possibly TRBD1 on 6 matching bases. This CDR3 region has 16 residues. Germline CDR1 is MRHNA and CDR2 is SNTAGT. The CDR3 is CASSEDTGPVNYGQYF. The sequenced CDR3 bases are TGTGCCAGCAGTGAGGATACAGGGCCGGTCAACTATGGT.

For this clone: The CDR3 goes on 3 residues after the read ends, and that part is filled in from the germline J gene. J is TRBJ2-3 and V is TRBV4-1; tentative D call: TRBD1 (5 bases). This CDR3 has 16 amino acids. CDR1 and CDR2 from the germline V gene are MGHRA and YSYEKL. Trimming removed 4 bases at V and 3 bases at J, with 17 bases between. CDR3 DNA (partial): TGCGCCAGCAGCCTTCGGCCAGGGCGAGTGACAGATACG. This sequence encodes CASSLRPGRVTDT. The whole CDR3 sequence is CASSLRPGRVTDTQYF.

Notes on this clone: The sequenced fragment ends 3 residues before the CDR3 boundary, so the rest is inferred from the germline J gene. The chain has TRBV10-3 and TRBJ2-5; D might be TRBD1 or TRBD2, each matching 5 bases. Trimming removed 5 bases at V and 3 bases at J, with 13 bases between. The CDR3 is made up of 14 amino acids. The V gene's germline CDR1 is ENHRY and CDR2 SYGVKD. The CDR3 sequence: CAISTRQGEETQYF. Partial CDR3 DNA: TGTGCCATCAGTACCAGGCAGGGAGAAGAGACC.

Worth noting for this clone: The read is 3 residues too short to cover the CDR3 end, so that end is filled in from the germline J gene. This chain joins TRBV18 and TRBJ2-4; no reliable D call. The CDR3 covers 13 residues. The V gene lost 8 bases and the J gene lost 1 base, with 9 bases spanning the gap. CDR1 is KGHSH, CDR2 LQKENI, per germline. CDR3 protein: CASNYEAKNIQYF. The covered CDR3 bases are TGTGCCAGCAACTACGAGGCCAAAAACATT.

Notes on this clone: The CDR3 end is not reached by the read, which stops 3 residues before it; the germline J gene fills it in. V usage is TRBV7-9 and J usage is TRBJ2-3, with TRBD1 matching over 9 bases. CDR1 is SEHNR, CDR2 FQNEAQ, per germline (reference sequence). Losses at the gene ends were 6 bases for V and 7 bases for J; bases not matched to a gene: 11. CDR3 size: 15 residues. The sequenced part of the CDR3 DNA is TGTGCCAGCAGTCCGGGACAGGGAGGGATTAATACG. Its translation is CASSPGQGGINT. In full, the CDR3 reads CASSPGQGGINTQYF. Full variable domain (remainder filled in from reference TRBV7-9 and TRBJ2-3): DTGVSQNPRHKITKRGQNVTFRCDPISEHNRLYWYRQTLGQGPEFLTYFQNEAQLEKSRLLSDRFSAERPKGSFSTLEIQRTEQGDSAMYLCASSPGQGGINTQYFGPGTRLTVL.

Partial CDR3 DNA: TGTGCCAGCAGAACAGGACAGCTCTGGAGCAACACC. Amino acids: CASRTGQLWSNT. The CDR3 in full is CASRTGQLWSNTIYF. The gene calls are TRBV6-2 or TRBV6-3 and TRBJ1-3, with D possibly being TRBD1 (6 bases). The CDR3 end falls 3 residues outside the read, so it is completed with the germline J gene. Germline V gene lookup returns CDR1 MNHEY and CDR2 SVGEGT. Between the trimmed V and J ends, which lost 6 bases and 7 bases, there was a span of 19 bases. The CDR3 is made up of 15 amino acids.

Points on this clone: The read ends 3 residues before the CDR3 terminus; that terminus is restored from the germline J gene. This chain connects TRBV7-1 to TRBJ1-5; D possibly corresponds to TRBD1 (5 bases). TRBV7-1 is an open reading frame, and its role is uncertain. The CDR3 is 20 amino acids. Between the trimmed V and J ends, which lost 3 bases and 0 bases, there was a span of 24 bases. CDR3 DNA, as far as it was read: TGTGCCAGCAGCTCCTATACCGAAGATGGGGCCAAGAATAGCAATCAGCCC. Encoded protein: CASSSYTEDGAKNSNQP. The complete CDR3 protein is CASSSYTEDGAKNSNQPQHF.

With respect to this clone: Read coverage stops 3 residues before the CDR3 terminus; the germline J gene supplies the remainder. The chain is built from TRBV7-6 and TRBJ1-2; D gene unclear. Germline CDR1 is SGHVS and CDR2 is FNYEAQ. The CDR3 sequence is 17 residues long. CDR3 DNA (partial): TGTGCCAGCAGCTTAGCTCCGACTAGCGGGAGAATGGATACC. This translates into CASSLAPTSGRMDT. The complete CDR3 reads CASSLAPTSGRMDTYTF.

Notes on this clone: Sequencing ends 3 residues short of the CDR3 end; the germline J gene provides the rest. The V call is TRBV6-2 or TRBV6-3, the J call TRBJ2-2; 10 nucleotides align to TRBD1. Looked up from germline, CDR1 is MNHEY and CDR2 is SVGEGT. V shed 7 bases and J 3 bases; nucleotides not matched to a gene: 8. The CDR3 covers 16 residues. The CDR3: CASTRDRGGDTGELFF. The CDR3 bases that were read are TGTGCCAGCACCAGGGACAGGGGAGGTGACACCGGGGAG.

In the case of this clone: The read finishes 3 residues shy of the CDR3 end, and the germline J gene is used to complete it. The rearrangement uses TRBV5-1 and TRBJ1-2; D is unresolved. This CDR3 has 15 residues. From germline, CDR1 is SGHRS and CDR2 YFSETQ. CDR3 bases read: TGCGCCAGCAGCTCAGGCTTTATGAGCTCCTACGAC. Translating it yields CASSSGFMSSYD. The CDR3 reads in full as CASSSGFMSSYDYTF. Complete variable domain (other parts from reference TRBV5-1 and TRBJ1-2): KAGVTQTPRYLIKTRGQQVTLSCSPISGHRSVSWYQQTPGQGLQFLFEYFSETQRNKGNFPGRFSGRQFSNSRSEMNVSTLELGDSALYLCASSSGFMSSYDYTFGSGTRLTVV.

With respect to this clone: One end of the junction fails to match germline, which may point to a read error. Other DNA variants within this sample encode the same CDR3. CDR3 loop: CASSRTQVPGNTIYF. CDR3 DNA (partial): TGTGCCAGCAGCCGAACTCAGGTCCCTGGAAACACT. The J gene is TRBJ1-3, the V gene TRBV7-9; D gene ambiguous. The read comes to an end 3 residues before the CDR3 does, leaving the germline J gene to fill in the end. This CDR3 is 15 amino acids long. From germline, CDR1 is SEHNR and CDR2 FQNEAQ (reference sequence).

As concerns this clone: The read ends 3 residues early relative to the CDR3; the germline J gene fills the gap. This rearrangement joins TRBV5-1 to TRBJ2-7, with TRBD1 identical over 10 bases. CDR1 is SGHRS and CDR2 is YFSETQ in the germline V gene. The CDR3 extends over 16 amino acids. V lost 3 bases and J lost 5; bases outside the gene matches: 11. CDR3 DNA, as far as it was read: TGCGCCAGCAGCTCTAAATCCGGGACAGGGGTCCACGAG. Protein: CASSSKSGTGVHE. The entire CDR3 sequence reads CASSSKSGTGVHEQYF. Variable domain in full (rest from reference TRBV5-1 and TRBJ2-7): KAGVTQTPRYLIKTRGQQVTLSCSPISGHRSVSWYQQTPGQGLQFLFEYFSETQRNKGNFPGRFSGRQFSNSRSEMNVSTLELGDSALYLCASSSKSGTGVHEQYFGPGTRLTVT.

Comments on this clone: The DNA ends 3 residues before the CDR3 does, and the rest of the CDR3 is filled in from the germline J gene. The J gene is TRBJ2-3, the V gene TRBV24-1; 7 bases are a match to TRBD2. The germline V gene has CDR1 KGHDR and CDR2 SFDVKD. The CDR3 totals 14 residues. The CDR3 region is CATSDFSRGETQYF. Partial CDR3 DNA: TGTGCCACCAGTGATTTCAGCCGGGGGGAGACG.

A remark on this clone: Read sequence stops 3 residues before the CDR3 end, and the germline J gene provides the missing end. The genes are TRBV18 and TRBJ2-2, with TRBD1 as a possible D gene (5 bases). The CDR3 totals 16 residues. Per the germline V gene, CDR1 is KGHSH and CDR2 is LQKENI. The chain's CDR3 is CASSQMTATTNEKLFF. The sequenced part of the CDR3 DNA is TGTGCCAGCTCACAAATGACAGCAACTACTAATGAAAAG.